This T cell receptor beta chain was found in a study of blood T cell repertoires in COVID-19. Study-level information: Acute and convalescent COVID-19 samples came from the United States, Italy and Spain.

Germline values: CDR1 MDHEN, CDR2 SYDVKM. This CDR3 spans 15 amino acids. The V gene end was trimmed by 3 bases and the J gene end by 8 bases; junction bases not matched to a gene: 5. Clones were sequenced by immunoSEQ multiplex PCR, and TCRdb holds only the in-frame ones, with some missing. The table records over 300,000 clones, more than 75% of them present only once. The TCR sequence derives from a woman in her twenties or thirties with acute COVID-19. The sequenced material came from PBMCs or T cells enriched from blood (not recorded which). The chain is built from TRBV28 and TRBJ1-4; TRBD1 matches at 11 bases. CDR3 amino acids: CASSFPGTGGEKLFF. CDR3 nucleotides: TGTGCCAGCAGTTTTCCCGGGACAGGGGGGGAAAAACTGTTTTTT.